These 8 T cell receptor beta chains came from one sample sequenced in a study of OX40 agonist ivuxolimab in advanced cancers. Here immunoSEQ multiplex PCR was the method, and the copy in TCRdb shows in-frame clones only, minus some. The profile shows about 27,000 clones, roughly 80% of them singletons. The material was CD4+ or CD8+ T cells sorted from blood, obtained in a trial of the OX40 agonist ivuxolimab. The receptors were sampled from an adult with an advanced solid tumor such as melanoma, head and neck, liver or kidney cancer.

The chain couples TRBV15 to TRBJ2-7; 10 positions agree with TRBD1. Germline-derived CDR1 and CDR2 are LNHNV and YYDKDF (reference sequence). This CDR3 is built from 15 residues. V lost 0 bases to trimming and J lost 2 bases; unmatched junction nucleotides: 1. The CDR3 reads CATSREDRGTYEQYF. The DNA for the CDR3 is TGTGCCACCAGCAGAGAGGACAGGGGGACCTACGAGCAGTACTTC. Looking up the rest from reference TRBV15 and TRBJ2-7 gives the full variable domain: DAMVIQNPRYQVTQFGKPVTLSCSQTLNHNVMYWYQQKSSQAPKLLFHYYDKDFNNEADTPDNFQSRRPNTSFCFLDIRSPGLGDTAMYLCATSREDRGTYEQYFGPGTRLTVT.

This clone turned up a few times. The chain couples TRBV28 to TRBJ2-2; no definite D call. CDR3 length equals 14 residues. Germline V CDR1 and CDR2: MDHEN, SYDVKM. V lost 5 bases and J 8 bases, leaving 15 bases between the germline ends. CDR3 sequence (DNA): TGTGCCAGCAGTCCCTACTCCGCATCGGGGGAGCTGTTTTTT. Protein sequence: CASSPYSASGELFF.

This clone was counted between two and nine times. For the CDR3, the DNA is TGTGCCACCACAGGGAGCTCTGGAAACACCATATATTTT. This gives the protein CATTGSSGNTIYF. This chain uses TRBV10-3 with TRBJ1-3, with D tentatively TRBD1 (6 bases). V was clipped by 10 bases and J by 0 bases, with 10 bases between them. The CDR3 is 13 amino acids. Germline-derived CDR1 and CDR2 are ENHRY and SYGVKD.

J is TRBJ1-2 and V is TRBV14; 7 bases line up with TRBD1. The CDR3 sequence is 16 residues long. CDR1 SGHDN and CDR2 FVKESK come from the germline V gene. V shed 0 bases, J shed 1 base, and the junction held 5 bases outside the gene matches. The CDR3 reads CASSQDMGQYNYGYTF. The CDR3 DNA reads as TGTGCCAGCAGCCAAGACATGGGACAGTATAACTATGGCTACACCTTC.

The rearrangement links TRBV5-1 to TRBJ1-6; D is unresolved. Germline CDR1 reads SGHRS; CDR2 reads YFSETQ. The CDR3 length is 13 residues. Trimming removed 0 bases at V and 6 bases at J, with 4 bases between. CDR3 coding DNA: TGCGCCAGCAGCTTGGACTCTAATTCACCCCTCCACTTT. It is translated as CASSLDSNSPLHF.

The chain combines TRBV5-1 with TRBJ2-7; the match to TRBD1 covers 7 bases. Germline V lookup: CDR1 SGHRS, CDR2 YFSETQ. V was clipped by 0 bases and J by 4 bases; unmatched bases: 4. The CDR3 is made up of 14 amino acids. As DNA, the CDR3 is TGCGCCAGCAGCTTGGCAGGACAGGCTTACGAGCAGTACTTC. Translation gives CASSLAGQAYEQYF. The full variable domain, in which reference TRBV5-1 and TRBJ2-7 provide the parts outside the CDR3, is KAGVTQTPRYLIKTRGQQVTLSCSPISGHRSVSWYQQTPGQGLQFLFEYFSETQRNKGNFPGRFSGRQFSNSRSEMNVSTLELGDSALYLCASSLAGQAYEQYFGPGTRLTVT.

The chain links TRBV2 to TRBJ2-3; D might be TRBD2 (5 bases). Germline lookup yields CDR1 SNHLY and CDR2 FYNNEI. This CDR3 comprises 14 residues. V was pared by 7 bases and J by 4 bases, with 15 bases between. This CDR3 is CASTGISAADTQYF. The CDR3, as DNA: TGTGCCAGCACCGGGATCTCAGCCGCAGATACGCAGTATTTT.

The chain links TRBV27 to TRBJ2-1, with 7 bases lining up with TRBD1. Germline CDR1 is MNHEY and CDR2 is SMNVEV (reference sequence). This CDR3 contains 16 residues. V trimming: 5 bases; J trimming: 2 bases; junction bases outside the gene matches: 9. CDR3 residues: CASSPPAGGAYNEQFF. The CDR3 DNA reads as TGTGCCAGCAGTCCCCCGGCAGGGGGAGCCTACAATGAGCAGTTCTTC.